The clone carrying this T cell receptor (beta chain) was recorded only once. Its antigen is not known. This entry is derived from a study of shared clonotypes between healthy human individuals. Study results and limitations: Non-shared clonotypes displayed generation probabilities falling below those of clonotypes present in all four donors.

The CDR3 contains 17 residues. The V gene lost 0 bases and the J gene lost 1 base, with 14 bases spanning the gap. CDR1 is SGDLS and CDR2 is YYNGEE in the germline V gene. Healthy adults negative for HIV, lacking recent acute infections or vaccinations, served as donors. Assay used: immunoSEQ multiplex PCR; TCRdb lists only in-frame clones, some missing. The repertoire consists of about 1.1 million clones, with 75% to 80% occurring once and the leading ten covering roughly 0.62%. The chain couples TRBV9 to TRBJ2-1; tentatively, D is TRBD1 (6 bases). The receptor was derived from a man aged 18 to 30 in good health. Some clones in this sample may be carry-over from other donors' samples. The material sequenced was memory CD4+ T cells from PBMCs. Subset indicated: CD45RA-negative fraction. CDR3 sequence reads: CASSVAGRGISYNEQFF. The CDR3 bases are TGTGCCAGCAGCGTAGCTGGCAGGGGAATTTCCTACAATGAGCAGTTCTTC. The full variable domain, in which reference TRBV9 and TRBJ2-1 provide the parts outside the CDR3, is DSGVTQTPKHLITATGQRVTLRCSPRSGDLSVYWYQQSLDQGLQFLIQYYNGEERAKGNILERFSAQQFPDLHSELNLSSLELGDSALYFCASSVAGRGISYNEQFFGPGTRLTVL.